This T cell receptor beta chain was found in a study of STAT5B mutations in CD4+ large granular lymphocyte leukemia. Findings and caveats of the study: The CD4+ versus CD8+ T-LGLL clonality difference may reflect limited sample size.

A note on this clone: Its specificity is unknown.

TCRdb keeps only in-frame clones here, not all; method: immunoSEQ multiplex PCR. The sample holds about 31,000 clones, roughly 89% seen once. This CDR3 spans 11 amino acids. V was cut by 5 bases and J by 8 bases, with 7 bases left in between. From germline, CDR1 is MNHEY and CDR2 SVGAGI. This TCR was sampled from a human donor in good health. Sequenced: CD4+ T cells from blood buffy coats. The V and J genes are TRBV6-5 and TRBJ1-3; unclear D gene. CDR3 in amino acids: CASSNYYTIYF. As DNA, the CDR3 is TGTGCCAGCAGTAATTATTACACCATATATTTT.